These T cell receptor beta chains were read from a single sample in a study of shared clonotypes between healthy human individuals. Assay used: immunoSEQ multiplex PCR; TCRdb lists only in-frame clones, some missing. This sample has about 800,000 clones; around 96% occur once, and the top ten carry less than 0.25%. Sequencing was performed on naive CD8+ T cells sorted from blood. Receptors originate from a man in his thirties or forties in good health. The CDR3 runs from the conserved cysteine through the conserved F or W. D genes are given only for firm matches. Size is stated for part of the rows, as once, few or many counts, or as a class when the clone is expanded.

CDR3 DNA,CDR3 protein,J gene,V gene,clone size,D gene
TGTGCCAGCAGCTCCGACGCGCGCTCCTACAATGAGCAGTTCTTC,CASSSDARSYNEQFF,TRBJ2-1,TRBV7-9,NA,NA
TGTGCCAGCAGCGTAGCCGACAGGGGGCGGGCCGGGGAGCTGTTTTTT,CASSVADRGRAGELFF,TRBJ2-2,TRBV9,NA,TRBD1
TGCAGCGTTGAGGAGGAGTTCGTGGACAACTATGGCTACACCTTC,CSVEEEFVDNYGYTF,TRBJ1-2,TRBV29-1,NA,NA
TGCGCCAGCAGCTCACCCTCTTCAGGGGGAGTAGCGGGACTGAACTACAATGAGCAGTTCTTC,CASSSPSSGGVAGLNYNEQFF,TRBJ2-1,TRBV5-1,NA,NA
TGTGCCACCTTCGACCGGGACAGAGGGTACAATGAGCAGTTCTTC,CATFDRDRGYNEQFF,TRBJ2-1,TRBV27,NA,TRBD1
TGTGCCAGCAGTGAGCTAGCGGGAGGGCATGAGCAGTTCTTC,CASSELAGGHEQFF,TRBJ2-1,TRBV6-4,NA,TRBD2
TGTGCCAGCAGCCAAGACGTGGACAGGGGACGCTTTGGGAACACCATATATTTT,CASSQDVDRGRFGNTIYF,TRBJ1-3,TRBV14,NA,TRBD1
TGTGCCAGCAGCCATAACTACCCGAACACCGGGGAGCTGTTTTTT,CASSHNYPNTGELFF,TRBJ2-2,TRBV7-9,NA,NA
TGTGCCAGCAGTCCCTTCCAGATTCCGGGACCGAACTACGAGCAGTACTTC,CASSPFQIPGPNYEQYF,TRBJ2-7,TRBV28,NA,NA
TGTGCCAGCAGCTTTCATGGTGGGTTTTCTTTCTATGGCTACACCTTC,CASSFHGGFSFYGYTF,TRBJ1-2,TRBV5-6,NA,NA
TGTGCCAGCACCATAGGACTAGCGGGTTCCACCGGGGAGCTGTTTTTT,CASTIGLAGSTGELFF,TRBJ2-2,TRBV2,NA,TRBD2
TGTGCCATCAGTGAAGGACTTGAAGCTTTCTTT,CAISEGLEAFF,TRBJ1-1,TRBV10-3,NA,NA
TGTGCCAGCTCCTCCACGCGGGAGGGCCCGGAGACCCAGTACTTC,CASSSTREGPETQYF,TRBJ2-5,TRBV7-2,NA,TRBD2
TGTGCTAGTGGTTTGGTACAGGTGGGAGAGGCAGATACGCAGTATTTT,CASGLVQVGEADTQYF,TRBJ2-3,TRBV12-5,NA,NA
TGTGCCAGCAGTTACCTGGGGTTAGCTTTCTTT,CASSYLGLAFF,TRBJ1-1,TRBV28,NA,NA
TGTGCCAGCAGCCACAACAGAGCCCAGGGCTACACCTTC,CASSHNRAQGYTF,TRBJ1-2,TRBV5-4,once,NA
TGTGCCAGCGGACCCGGGAGCCTTACCTACGAGCAGTACTTC,CASGPGSLTYEQYF,TRBJ2-7,TRBV27,NA,NA
TGCGCCAGCAGCCAAGAAACTAGCTTAACTGAAGCTTTCTTT,CASSQETSLTEAFF,TRBJ1-1,TRBV4-3,NA,NA
TGTGCCAGCAGCCCTGCACAGGGTTCCATGAACACTGAAGCTTTCTTT,CASSPAQGSMNTEAFF,TRBJ1-1,TRBV7-9,NA,NA
TGTGCCATCAGTGGGGCCTCCCACCGTGAGCAGTTCTTC,CAISGASHREQFF,TRBJ2-1,TRBV10-3,NA,NA
TGTGCCAGCAGCTTAGTCTCCGGGCCGCGGTGGGAGACCCAGTACTTC,CASSLVSGPRWETQYF,TRBJ2-5,TRBV7-6,NA,NA
TGTGCCAGCAGCCCCTTACAGGGGGCGAGGGGAAGCTCCTACGAGCAGTACTTC,CASSPLQGARGSSYEQYF,TRBJ2-7,TRBV11-2,NA,TRBD1
TGTGCCAGCAGTGACACAGTGAACACTGAAGCTTTCTTT,CASSDTVNTEAFF,TRBJ1-1,TRBV2,NA,NA
TGTGCCAGCAGCGTAGAGGGTAGGTTGAGCGAGCAGCACTTC,CASSVEGRLSEQHF,TRBJ2-7,TRBV9,NA,NA
TGTGCCAGCAGCTCGGCGGGAGGCGCCGGGGAGCTGTTTTTT,CASSSAGGAGELFF,TRBJ2-2,TRBV11-3,NA,TRBD2
TGTGCCAGCAGTCCGTATACTAGCGTCACGAGCTCCTACAATGAGCAGTTCTTC,CASSPYTSVTSSYNEQFF,TRBJ2-1,TRBV28,NA,TRBD2
TGTGCCAGCAGCGTCTCCTACGAGCAGTACTTC,CASSVSYEQYF,TRBJ2-7,TRBV7-9,NA,NA
TGTGCCACCAGCAGGGACAGGGGTGGAAACACCATATATTTT,CATSRDRGGNTIYF,TRBJ1-3,TRBV15,once,TRBD1
TGTGCCATCAGTGAGGAAGGGGCCCCCTCTGAAGCTTTCTTT,CAISEEGAPSEAFF,TRBJ1-1,TRBV10-3,NA,NA
TGTGCCAGCAGCTTGGGATCATCTGGGTACTATGAGCAGTTCTTC,CASSLGSSGYYEQFF,TRBJ2-1,TRBV5-6,once,NA
TGTGCCGGTTGGGACTTGCATTACGAGCAGTACTTC,CAGWDLHYEQYF,TRBJ2-7,TRBV30,NA,NA
TGCGCCAGCAGCCAAGAGGTCAGGGGATGGACAGATACGCAGTATTTT,CASSQEVRGWTDTQYF,TRBJ2-3,TRBV4-3,NA,NA
TGTGCCAGCAGCTTAGCGGGACAAGCCTACGAGCAGTACTTC,CASSLAGQAYEQYF,TRBJ2-7,TRBV7-9,NA,NA
TGTGCCAGCAGCTTACTGGACAATGAGCAGTTCTTC,CASSLLDNEQFF,TRBJ2-1,TRBV7-9,NA,NA
TGCAGCGTTGTCGGACTAGAGTCCTACAATGAGCAGTTCTTC,CSVVGLESYNEQFF,TRBJ2-1,TRBV29-1,NA,TRBD2
TGTGCCATCAGTGGGTTAAGTGGGGCCAACGTCCTGACTTTC,CAISGLSGANVLTF,TRBJ2-6,TRBV10-3,NA,NA